Listed here are 2 T cell receptor beta chains from one sample, sequenced in a study of blood T cell repertoires in COVID-19. TCRdb's table, derived via immunoSEQ multiplex PCR, lists solely in-frame clones and lacks some. The sample contains about 210,000 clones, around 80% of which appear only once. What was sequenced was peripheral blood. These receptors were taken from a woman aged 45-65 years with acute or convalescent COVID-19.

The rearrangement links TRBV7-2 to TRBJ1-2, with a weak D call TRBD1 (6 bases). The V and J ends lost 5 bases and 4 bases respectively, with 11 bases between them. The CDR3 contains 13 residues. Germline V CDR1 and CDR2: SGHTA, FQGNSA. The CDR3 nucleotides read TGTGCCAGCAGCAAGGACAGTACCTATGGCTACACCTTC. Translation: CASSKDSTYGYTF.

The J gene is TRBJ2-1, the V gene TRBV4-1, with D perhaps matching TRBD2 (6 bases). Germline loops: CDR1 MGHRA, CDR2 YSYEKL. The length of the CDR3 is 16 residues. Trimming removed 0 bases from V and 0 bases from J, with 9 bases in between. Here the CDR3 reads CASSQDAGSSYNEQFF. The CDR3 nucleotides read TGCGCCAGCAGCCAAGACGCGGGGAGCTCCTACAATGAGCAGTTCTTC.